The entry that follows covers one TCR beta chain sequence. Sequenced by immunoSEQ multiplex PCR; TCRdb stores in-frame clones only, minus some. The data show 140,000 to 150,000 clones, with around 86% seen just once and 6% to 7% held by the top ten. The entry originates in a study of blood T cell repertoires in COVID-19. CDR1 ENHRY and CDR2 SYGVKD come from the germline V gene. Trimming took 4 bases from V and 3 from J, leaving 15 bases between them. This CDR3 has 15 amino acids. The sample taken for sequencing was peripheral blood. The receptor was derived from an elderly man with acute or convalescent COVID-19. The chain employs TRBV10-3 and TRBJ1-2; TRBD1 might be the D (6 bases). Here the CDR3 DNA reads TGTGCCATCAGTGCGACCTGGGACACCGACTATGGCTACACCTTC. This gives the protein CAISATWDTDYGYTF.